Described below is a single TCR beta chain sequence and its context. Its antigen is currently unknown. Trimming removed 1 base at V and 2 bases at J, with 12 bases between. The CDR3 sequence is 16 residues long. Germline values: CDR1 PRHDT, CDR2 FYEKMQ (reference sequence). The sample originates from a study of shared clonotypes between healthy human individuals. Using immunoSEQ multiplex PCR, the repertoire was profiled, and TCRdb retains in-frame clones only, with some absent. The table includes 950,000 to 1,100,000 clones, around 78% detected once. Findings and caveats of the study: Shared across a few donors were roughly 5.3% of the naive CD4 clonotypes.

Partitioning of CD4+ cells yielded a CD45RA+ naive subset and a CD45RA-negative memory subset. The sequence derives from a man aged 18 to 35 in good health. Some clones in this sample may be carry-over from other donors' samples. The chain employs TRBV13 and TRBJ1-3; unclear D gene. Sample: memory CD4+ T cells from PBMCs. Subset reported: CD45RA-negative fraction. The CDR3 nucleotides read TGTGCCAGCAGCTTAGTCGCAGGCATAACTGGAAACACCATATATTTT. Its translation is CASSLVAGITGNTIYF.